This TCR beta chain comes out of a study of shared clonotypes between healthy human individuals. The study's findings and limits: Naive subsets generally exceeded memory subsets in estimated richness. Non-shared clonotypes displayed generation probabilities falling below those of clonotypes present in all four donors. Apart from blood, nothing was sampled; tissue repertoires likely differ.

The V end was cut by 1 base, the J end by 4 bases, with 13 bases between. This CDR3 region has 16 residues. Per the germline V gene, CDR1 is MNHNS and CDR2 is SASEGT. The protocol was immunoSEQ multiplex PCR, while the TCRdb copy is restricted to in-frame clones and leaves out a portion. The sample includes about 2.5 million clones, 85% to 95% seen only once; the top ten take around 0.38%. As for this clone: The antigen is not known.

The rearrangement joins TRBV6-1 to TRBJ1-4; D is ambiguous. The TCR originated in a man younger than 35 in good health. Some clones in this sample may be carry-over from other donors' samples. Sequencing was performed on naive CD4+ T cells from PBMCs. Subset in this sample: CD45RA+ positively selected. Here the CDR3 reads CASSEVVSALNEKLFF. The CDR3 region has the DNA TGTGCCAGCAGTGAAGTTGTCAGTGCTCTTAATGAAAAACTGTTTTTT.